This T cell receptor beta chain was recovered during a study of shared clonotypes between healthy human individuals. Clones were sequenced by immunoSEQ multiplex PCR, and TCRdb holds only the in-frame ones, with some missing. In the table there are around 700,000 clones, approximately 79% of which are singletons. About this clone: The target antigen is unknown.

Study results and limitations: Shared across four donors were approximately 5% of the naive CD4 clonotypes. Sample collection involved blood only; tissue repertoires are likely different. It was the few donors that limited the genetic and exposure-history diversity represented. Lower generation probabilities were found for non-shared clonotypes than for those shared by all four donors.

The sequence derives from a woman under 40 in good health. The sample taken for sequencing was memory CD4+ T cells sorted from blood. Subset in this sample: CD45RA-negative fraction.

The DNA for the CDR3 is TGTGCCAGTAGCCACCCCGGGACAGGGTACGACTATGGCTACACCTTC. Its translation is CASSHPGTGYDYGYTF. The chain joins TRBV19 to TRBJ1-2; 9 nucleotides line up with TRBD1. Per germline, CDR1 LNHDA and CDR2 SQIVND (reference sequence). After removal of 6 bases from V and 3 bases from J, the junction contained 11 bases not matched to a gene. This CDR3 contains 16 residues.